A selection of T cell receptor beta chains follows, all from one sample in a study of cytotoxic CD8 clonotypes in ibrutinib-treated CLL. Profiled with immunoSEQ multiplex PCR; TCRdb holds only in-frame clones, not every one. Here the sample spans about 200,000 clones, over 60% being singletons. Material: PBMCs, obtained after 24 months of ibrutinib treatment. These receptors were taken from a human donor with chronic lymphocytic leukemia. Both conserved end residues are part of each CDR3. A D gene is named only where the DNA matches it firmly. Clone size, where shown, is once, few, many, or a class for clones that have expanded.

clone size: .; V gene: TRBV10-2; D gene: TRBD2; J gene: TRBJ2-7; CDR3 protein: CASIATLSGRARLRAYEQYF; CDR3 DNA: TGCGCCAGCATCGCTACCCTTAGCGGGAGGGCTCGGCTTCGGGCCTACGAGCAGTACTTC
clone size: few; V gene: TRBV7-2; D gene: .; J gene: TRBJ1-5; CDR3 protein: CASSPDSNSNQPQHF; CDR3 DNA: TGTGCCAGCAGCCCGGACAGCAATAGCAATCAGCCCCAGCATTTT
clone size: once; V gene: TRBV6-1; D gene: .; J gene: TRBJ2-7; CDR3 protein: CASRLAGPYEQYF; CDR3 DNA: TGTGCCAGCAGGCTGGCGGGCCCCTACGAGCAGTACTTC
clone size: .; V gene: TRBV27; D gene: .; J gene: TRBJ2-1; CDR3 protein: CASSLEALGEQFF; CDR3 DNA: TGTGCCAGCAGTTTGGAGGCGCTGGGTGAGCAGTTCTTC
clone size: .; V gene: TRBV7-2; D gene: .; J gene: TRBJ2-7; CDR3 protein: CASSLAPGSYEQYF; CDR3 DNA: TGTGCCAGCAGCTTAGCTCCAGGTTCTTACGAGCAGTACTTC
clone size: .; V gene: TRBV5-1; D gene: TRBD2; J gene: TRBJ2-3; CDR3 protein: CASSLVGGRADTQYF; CDR3 DNA: TGCGCCAGCAGCTTGGTAGGCGGGAGGGCAGATACGCAGTATTTT
clone size: few; V gene: TRBV4-3; D gene: .; J gene: TRBJ1-1; CDR3 protein: CASSQDSMVYDTEAFF; CDR3 DNA: TGCGCCAGCAGCCAAGATTCCATGGTTTACGACACTGAAGCTTTCTTT
clone size: .; V gene: TRBV4-2; D gene: TRBD2; J gene: TRBJ2-7; CDR3 protein: CASSLGLAGSSYEQYF; CDR3 DNA: TGTGCCAGCAGCCTAGGACTAGCGGGTAGCTCCTACGAGCAGTACTTC
clone size: .; V gene: TRBV30; D gene: .; J gene: TRBJ2-7; CDR3 protein: CAWRDTYYEQYF; CDR3 DNA: TGTGCCTGGCGGGACACGTACTACGAGCAGTACTTC
clone size: .; V gene: TRBV6-1; D gene: TRBD2; J gene: TRBJ2-7; CDR3 protein: CASRVLAGEHYEQYF; CDR3 DNA: TGTGCCAGCAGGGTACTAGCGGGAGAACACTACGAGCAGTACTTC
clone size: few; V gene: TRBV7-2; D gene: .; J gene: TRBJ1-2; CDR3 protein: CASSLDREYGYTF; CDR3 DNA: TGTGCCAGCAGCTTAGACAGGGAGTATGGCTACACCTTC
clone size: .; V gene: TRBV20-1; D gene: .; J gene: TRBJ1-2; CDR3 protein: CSASGGYTF; CDR3 DNA: TGCAGTGCCAGCGGTGGCTACACCTTC
clone size: .; V gene: TRBV9; D gene: .; J gene: TRBJ1-3; CDR3 protein: CASSDTSSGNTIYF; CDR3 DNA: TGTGCCAGCAGCGATACTAGCTCTGGAAACACCATATATTTT
clone size: .; V gene: TRBV6-5; D gene: TRBD1; J gene: TRBJ2-5; CDR3 protein: CASRRQGVVETQYF; CDR3 DNA: TGTGCCAGCAGGAGGCAGGGGGTGGTAGAGACCCAGTACTTC
clone size: few; V gene: TRBV6-5; D gene: .; J gene: TRBJ1-2; CDR3 protein: CASSAGVGGYTF; CDR3 DNA: TGTGCCAGCAGTGCCGGGGTAGGCGGCTACACCTTC
clone size: once; V gene: TRBV5-4; D gene: TRBD2; J gene: TRBJ2-7; CDR3 protein: CASSLLTSGRSYEQYF; CDR3 DNA: TGTGCCAGCAGCCTGCTGACTAGCGGGAGATCCTACGAGCAGTACTTC
clone size: .; V gene: TRBV27; D gene: .; J gene: TRBJ2-1; CDR3 protein: CASTRDKGDYNEQFF; CDR3 DNA: TGTGCCAGCACCAGGGACAAAGGGGACTACAATGAGCAGTTCTTC
clone size: .; V gene: TRBV5-6; D gene: .; J gene: TRBJ2-3; CDR3 protein: CASSLVATPTDTQYF; CDR3 DNA: TGTGCCAGCAGCTTGGTAGCTACGCCCACAGATACGCAGTATTTT
clone size: .; V gene: TRBV7-7; D gene: .; J gene: TRBJ2-1; CDR3 protein: CASSLGVGGSINEQFF; CDR3 DNA: TGTGCTAGCAGCTTAGGAGTAGGGGGGAGTATCAATGAGCAGTTCTTC
clone size: .; V gene: TRBV10-3; D gene: .; J gene: TRBJ2-5; CDR3 protein: CAIRPAGQETQYF; CDR3 DNA: TGTGCCATCAGGCCCGCAGGGCAAGAGACCCAGTACTTC
clone size: .; V gene: TRBV7-8; D gene: TRBD2; J gene: TRBJ2-7; CDR3 protein: CASRLRPSGPYEQYF; CDR3 DNA: TGTGCCAGCCGACTTCGCCCTAGCGGCCCCTACGAGCAGTACTTC
clone size: .; V gene: TRBV25-1; D gene: .; J gene: TRBJ1-1; CDR3 protein: CASSLLGVEAFF; CDR3 DNA: TGTGCCAGCAGTCTCCTGGGTGTTGAAGCTTTCTTT
clone size: few; V gene: TRBV28; D gene: TRBD2; J gene: TRBJ2-7; CDR3 protein: CASSSAGERDEQYF; CDR3 DNA: TGTGCCAGCAGTTCAGCGGGAGAGAGGGACGAGCAGTACTTC
clone size: .; V gene: TRBV28; D gene: .; J gene: TRBJ1-3; CDR3 protein: CASRDSLSGNTIYF; CDR3 DNA: TGTGCCAGCAGGGACTCACTCTCTGGAAACACCATATATTTT
clone size: .; V gene: TRBV4-1; D gene: TRBD2; J gene: TRBJ2-1; CDR3 protein: CASSLGLAGGGGREQFF; CDR3 DNA: TGCGCCAGCAGCCTTGGACTAGCGGGAGGAGGGGGTAGGGAGCAGTTCTTC
clone size: .; V gene: TRBV6-1; D gene: .; J gene: TRBJ1-4; CDR3 protein: CASSDPAGATNEKLFF; CDR3 DNA: TGTGCCAGCAGTGATCCCGCAGGGGCAACTAATGAAAAACTGTTTTTT
clone size: once; V gene: TRBV15; D gene: .; J gene: TRBJ2-7; CDR3 protein: CATSRSKGTRWEQYF; CDR3 DNA: TGTGCCACCAGCAGATCAAAAGGGACCCGGTGGGAGCAGTACTTC
clone size: .; V gene: TRBV9; D gene: .; J gene: TRBJ2-5; CDR3 protein: CASSTTQETQYF; CDR3 DNA: TGTGCCAGCAGTACCACCCAAGAGACCCAGTACTTC